A selection of T cell receptor beta chains follows, all from one sample in a study of T cells in Graves' hyperthyroidism and ophthalmopathy. From the multiplex PCR reads, TCRdb called clonotypes with MiXCR, one entry per CDR3 protein. The sample records hundreds of thousands of distinct CDR3 sequences, roughly 13% being singletons. The sequencing sample was made of blood. The receptor source for this set is a woman aged 18-29 years with Graves' hyperthyroidism. Both conserved end residues are part of each CDR3. The order of the fields is J gene, V gene, clone size, D gene, CDR3 protein, CDR3 DNA. A D gene is named only where the DNA matches it firmly. Part of the rows lack a size; the others show once, few, many or a class for expanded clones.

TRBJ2-7	TRBV6-1	few	TRBD1	CASNLRGQGYEQYF	TGTGCCAGCAACCTCCGGGGACAGGGCTACGAGCAGTACTTC
TRBJ2-3	TRBV3-1	many	.	CASSQDLPGLRTDTQYF	TGTGCCAGCAGCCAAGACCTCCCGGGGTTGCGCACAGATACGCAGTATTTT
TRBJ2-5	TRBV4-1	many	.	CASSQPDGRETQYF	TGCGCCAGCAGCCAACCGGACGGGAGAGAGACCCAGTACTTC
TRBJ2-1	TRBV19	.	TRBD2	CASSMTSGGVYNEQFF	TGTGCCAGTAGTATGACCAGCGGGGGAGTCTACAATGAGCAGTTCTTC
TRBJ1-1	TRBV6-2/TRBV6-3	few	.	CASSYAGIRTEAFF	TGTGCCAGCAGTTACGCGGGTATTAGGACTGAAGCTTTCTTT
TRBJ2-1	TRBV6-1	many	.	CATTGDYEQFF	TGTGCCACTACCGGAGACTACGAGCAGTTCTTC
TRBJ1-1	TRBV7-9	few	.	CASSPRLGTYNTEAFF	TGTGCCAGCAGCCCCCGGCTTGGGACCTACAACACTGAAGCTTTCTTT
TRBJ2-5	TRBV30	.	.	CAWALNYLSETQYF	TGTGCCTGGGCCCTAAATTACCTGTCGGAGACCCAGTACTTC
TRBJ1-2	TRBV20-1	many	.	CSASPRGRENYGYTF	TGCAGTGCTAGTCCTAGAGGGCGTGAGAACTATGGCTACACCTTC
TRBJ2-7	TRBV30	many	TRBD2	CACTSGSSYEQYF	TGTGCCTGTACTAGCGGGTCCTCCTACGAGCAGTACTTC
TRBJ1-5	TRBV19	many	.	CASSPDPYDGLNQPQHF	TGTGCCAGTAGTCCAGACCCCTACGACGGATTAAATCAGCCCCAGCATTTT
TRBJ1-2	TRBV28	many	TRBD1	CASRDSGQGKGGYTF	TGTGCCAGCAGGGATTCGGGACAGGGGAAAGGGGGCTACACCTTC
TRBJ2-3	TRBV27	many	TRBD2	CASSPPTPGGADTQYF	TGTGCCAGCAGTCCACCCACCCCGGGGGGAGCAGATACGCAGTATTTT
TRBJ2-1	TRBV12-3/TRBV12-4	many	.	CASSTGAYNEQFF	TGTGCCAGTAGTACAGGTGCTTACAATGAGCAGTTCTTC
TRBJ1-1	TRBV18	many	.	CASLGGPRQTEAFF	TGTGCCAGCTTAGGGGGGCCGAGGCAAACTGAAGCTTTCTTT
TRBJ2-3	TRBV3-1	few	TRBD2	CASSQDLAGVFPDTQYF	TGTGCCAGCAGCCAAGACCTAGCGGGAGTTTTTCCAGATACGCAGTATTTT
TRBJ2-5	TRBV28	many	.	CASTTDVETQYF	TGTGCCAGCACAACAGATGTTGAGACCCAGTACTTC
TRBJ1-1	TRBV6-2/TRBV6-3	few	.	CASSKQSRGGTEAFF	TGTGCCAGCAGTAAACAGTCACGGGGGGGCACTGAAGCTTTCTTT
TRBJ2-1	TRBV10-3	many	.	CAISGREGPYHNEQFF	TGTGCCATCAGTGGGCGTGAGGGGCCCTATCACAATGAGCAGTTCTTC
TRBJ2-7	TRBV28	many	TRBD1	CASRAGTGSSYEQYF	TGTGCCAGCAGGGCCGGGACAGGGAGTTCCTACGAGCAGTACTTC
TRBJ2-4	TRBV12-3/TRBV12-4	many	TRBD2	CASSGLAGTKNIQYF	TGTGCCAGCAGTGGACTAGCGGGGACCAAAAACATTCAGTACTTC
TRBJ2-3	TRBV6-5	many	.	CASSYSTDTDTQYF	TGTGCCAGCAGTTACTCGACGGACACAGATACGCAGTATTTT
TRBJ1-1	TRBV28	many	.	CASSIRPNTEAFF	TGTGCCAGCAGTATTCGTCCGAACACTGAAGCTTTCTTT
TRBJ1-2	TRBV13	many	TRBD1	CASSSTGQGRGGYTF	TGTGCCAGCAGCTCCACGGGACAGGGAAGAGGTGGCTACACCTTC
TRBJ2-7	TRBV19	few	TRBD1	CASSIVGTESYEQYF	TGTGCCAGTAGTATAGTAGGGACAGAGTCCTACGAGCAGTACTTC
TRBJ1-1	TRBV27	.	.	CASSHDKNTEAFF	TGTGCCAGCAGTCATGACAAGAACACTGAAGCTTTCTTT
TRBJ2-7	TRBV6-1	many	.	CASSDSGVVRGRPYEQYF	TGTGCCAGCAGTGACTCCGGGGTGGTTAGGGGGAGGCCTTACGAGCAGTACTTC
TRBJ2-1	TRBV11-3	many	TRBD1	CASSLEQGLGYEQFF	TGTGCCAGCAGCTTAGAACAGGGGCTTGGATATGAGCAGTTCTTC
TRBJ1-5	TRBV7-2	once	TRBD1	CASSLGGGGRNQPQHF	TGTGCCAGCAGCCTAGGGGGCGGCGGGCGCAATCAGCCCCAGCATTTT
TRBJ1-3	TRBV9	.	.	CASSVGRSGNTIYF	TGTGCCAGCAGCGTGGGCCGGTCTGGAAACACCATATATTTT
TRBJ2-7	TRBV28	many	.	CASKVDSSSSYEQYF	TGTGCCAGCAAGGTGGACAGCTCAAGCTCCTACGAGCAGTACTTC
TRBJ2-6	TRBV7-2	many	.	CASSSPTGSGANVLTF	TGTGCCAGCAGCTCGCCGACGGGCTCTGGGGCCAACGTCCTGACTTTC
TRBJ2-2	TRBV6-5	few	TRBD2	CASSYRRGLAGGPNTGELFF	TGTGCCAGCAGTTACCGCCGGGGACTAGCGGGAGGGCCTAACACCGGGGAGCTGTTTTTT
TRBJ1-3	TRBV28	many	.	CASGTVGASGNTIYF	TGTGCCAGCGGTACCGTGGGGGCTTCTGGAAACACCATATATTTT
TRBJ2-5	TRBV20-1	many	.	CSAREGGKTQYF	TGCAGTGCTAGAGAGGGGGGAAAGACCCAGTACTTC
TRBJ1-1	TRBV12-3/TRBV12-4	many	.	CASSQRGLGTNTEAFF	TGTGCCAGCAGTCAACGCGGTTTGGGGACGAACACTGAAGCTTTCTTT
TRBJ2-7	TRBV20-1	few	TRBD2	CSKSGERPVDEQYF	TGCAGTAAGAGCGGGGAAAGGCCGGTGGACGAGCAGTACTTC
TRBJ2-2	TRBV13	many	.	CASSRGRPTGELFF	TGTGCCAGCAGCCGTGGACGGCCTACCGGGGAGCTGTTTTTT
TRBJ2-5	TRBV4-1	.	.	CASSQDRVEGWETQYF	TGCGCCAGCAGCCAAGATCGCGTGGAGGGCTGGGAGACCCAGTACTTC
TRBJ2-7	TRBV7-3	.	TRBD2	CASSLNYGRAPEQYF	TGTGCCAGCAGCTTAAATTACGGGAGGGCCCCTGAGCAGTACTTC
TRBJ1-5	TRBV5-6	few	.	CASSFRGAVNQPQHF	TGTGCCAGCAGCTTTCGGGGGGCCGTGAATCAGCCCCAGCATTTT
TRBJ2-5	TRBV5-1	.	.	CASSFGQAQETQYF	TGCGCCAGCAGCTTCGGGCAGGCTCAAGAGACCCAGTACTTC